Each of the 23 T cell receptor beta chains below was sequenced from the same sample in a study of beta chain features in type 1 diabetes. Sequencing targeted expressed TCRB transcripts, as all isolated RNA had been reverse transcribed. Sequencing used immunoSEQ multiplex PCR; TCRdb keeps in-frame clones, though not all of them. The repertoire holds about 150,000 clones, with about a tenth as singletons. The specimen sequenced was central memory CD4+ T cells from blood. The receptors stem from a man younger than 35 in good health.

The CDR3 spells CASSYQRGVNTQYF. The CDR3 nucleotides are TGTGCCAGCAGTTACCAGCGGGGGGTTAATACGCAGTATTTT. The chain uses TRBV6-5 and TRBJ2-3; 9 bases agree with TRBD2. J gave up 7 bases and V 2 bases, and 4 bases lay outside the gene matches. The CDR3 extends over 14 amino acids. Germline values: CDR1 MNHEY, CDR2 SVGAGI.

The chain couples TRBV5-1 to TRBJ2-3; D perhaps matches TRBD1 (8 bases). Germline V gene data show CDR1 as SGHRS and CDR2 as YFSETQ. The CDR3 length is 15 residues. V was trimmed by 0 bases and J by 4 bases, leaving 12 bases between them. The DNA of the CDR3 is TGCGCCAGCAGCTTGGGCACAGGGGGGGCAGATACGCAGTATTTT. It encodes CASSLGTGGADTQYF.

This clone has a handful of counts. V usage is TRBV6-6 and J usage is TRBJ2-7, with TRBD1 identical over 10 bases. The CDR3 is 15 residues long. The V and J ends lost 6 bases and 4 bases, in that order; junction bases with no gene match: 9. Germline values: CDR1 MNHNY, CDR2 SVGAGI (reference sequence). CDR3 region: CASSSTDRGLYEQYF. In nucleotides, the CDR3 is TGTGCCAGCAGCTCCACCGACAGGGGGCTGTACGAGCAGTACTTC.

The chain combines TRBV7-2 with TRBJ2-1; no definite D call. Trimming stripped 7 bases from V and 4 bases from J, with 14 bases between. The length of the CDR3 is 14 residues. CDR1 is SGHTA and CDR2 is FQGNSA in the germline V gene. CDR3: CASTPGSGYNEQFF. Here the CDR3 DNA reads TGTGCCAGCACCCCAGGCAGTGGGTACAATGAGCAGTTCTTC.

This clone was seen only a few times. This chain connects TRBV27 to TRBJ1-1; D is uncertain. Germline V lookup: CDR1 MNHEY, CDR2 SMNVEV (reference sequence). The CDR3 length is 14 residues. Trimming cost V 3 bases and J 1 base, with 9 bases left between them. DNA of the CDR3: TGTGCCAGCAGTTTGGTCGGGAAGAACACTGAAGCTTTCTTT. This codes for CASSLVGKNTEAFF.

The J gene is TRBJ1-1, the V gene TRBV7-2, with D unresolved. The germline V and J ends were trimmed by 5 bases and 0 bases, with 7 bases remaining between them. Per germline, CDR1 SGHTA and CDR2 FQGNSA. The CDR3 is made up of 13 amino acids. CDR3 residues: CASSPELNTEAFF. The CDR3 nucleotides are TGTGCCAGCAGCCCCGAGCTGAACACTGAAGCTTTCTTT.

The chain links TRBV6-5 to TRBJ2-3; perhaps TRBD1 as D (6 bases). The CDR3 extends over 13 amino acids. The germline CDR1 and CDR2 sequences are MNHEY and SVGAGI. V lost 8 bases, J lost 2 bases, and 11 bases lay in between. The CDR3 region is CASWPGVTDTQYF. Here the CDR3 DNA reads TGTGCCAGCTGGCCAGGGGTCACAGATACGCAGTATTTT.

CDR3: CASSVEGAYGNTIYF. DNA of the CDR3: TGTGCCAGCAGCGTAGAGGGGGCGTACGGAAACACCATATATTTT. The V call is TRBV9, the J call TRBJ1-3; 7 bases are a match to TRBD1. Trimming cost V 0 bases and J 4 bases; bases outside gene matches: 4. Germline loops: CDR1 SGDLS, CDR2 YYNGEE. This CDR3 comprises 15 residues.

The chain employs TRBV4-1 and TRBJ2-1, with D uncertain. Per germline, CDR1 MGHRA and CDR2 YSYEKL. The V and J ends lost 0 bases and 14 bases respectively, with 11 bases between them. CDR3 length: 12 residues. CDR3 sequence reads: CASSQDYWLEFF. The CDR3 region has the DNA TGCGCCAGCAGCCAAGATTACTGGTTGGAGTTCTTC.

This clone was seen a few times. The genes are TRBV29-1 and TRBJ1-3; D is possibly TRBD1 (6 bases). Trimming shortened V by 3 bases and J by 2 bases, and 17 bases separated the two germline ends. Germline lookup yields CDR1 SQVTM and CDR2 ANQGSEA. This CDR3 contains 16 residues. This chain's CDR3 is CSVEEGQTGPGNTIYF. The CDR3 nucleotides are TGCAGCGTTGAGGAAGGTCAGACAGGTCCTGGAAACACCATATATTTT.

V gene TRBV7-3 combines with J gene TRBJ2-7; 12 nucleotides match TRBD2. The germline V gene encodes CDR1 SGHTA and CDR2 FQGTGA. The V segment lost 2 bases and the J segment 5 bases; nucleotides outside the gene matches: 7. The CDR3 runs to 16 residues. CDR3 amino acids: CASSLFSSGGADEQYF. The CDR3 nucleotides read TGTGCCAGCAGCTTATTTTCTAGCGGGGGGGCTGACGAGCAGTACTTC.

V usage is TRBV7-3 and J usage is TRBJ2-5; TRBD2 matches 9 bases. This CDR3 comprises 17 residues. Trimming at V came to 6 bases and at J to 5 bases, leaving 16 bases not matched to a gene. The germline gives CDR1 SGHTA, CDR2 FQGTGA. The CDR3 DNA is TGTGCCAGCAGTGTATCCGGAGGGAGCGGGGGGTTGGAGACCCAGTACTTC. Its translation is CASSVSGGSGGLETQYF.

V gene TRBV19 combines with J gene TRBJ1-1; a possible D gene is TRBD1 (6 bases). This CDR3 has 12 amino acids. Germline lookup yields CDR1 LNHDA and CDR2 SQIVND (reference sequence). Trimming cost V 9 bases and J 1 base, with 9 bases left between them. The chain's CDR3 is CASSDRNTEAFF. The CDR3 nucleotides are TGTGCCAGCTCGGACAGGAACACTGAAGCTTTCTTT.

This clone showed up just a few times. This chain links TRBV7-2 with TRBJ1-5; no firm D call. Germline V gene sequence: CDR1 SGHTA, CDR2 FQGNSA. CDR3 length: 12 residues. The V and J ends lost 5 bases and 7 bases respectively, with 9 bases between them. As DNA, the CDR3 is TGTGCCAGCAGCGCTCCGGGGCAGCCCCAGCATTTT. Its protein product is CASSAPGQPQHF.

This sequence joins TRBV7-3 and TRBJ2-7, with D perhaps matching TRBD1 (7 bases). The V end was cut by 5 bases, the J end by 2 bases, with 22 bases between. This CDR3 contains 17 residues. Germline V gives CDR1 SGHTA, CDR2 FQGTGA. CDR3 in amino acids: CASSQGGGAGNPYEQYF. Written as DNA, the CDR3 is TGTGCCAGCAGCCAAGGAGGGGGCGCGGGTAATCCCTACGAGCAGTACTTC.

The chain links TRBV7-2 to TRBJ1-3; D not certain. The CDR3 length is 12 residues. Trimming took off 5 bases at V and 4 bases at J, with 6 bases between the two ends. Germline CDR1 is SGHTA and CDR2 is FQGNSA. The CDR3 is CASSPQGNTIYF. Written as DNA, the CDR3 is TGTGCCAGCAGCCCTCAGGGAAACACCATATATTTT.

This clone was seen a few times. J is TRBJ1-4 and V is TRBV14, with D possibly being TRBD1 (6 bases). The CDR3 is 13 amino acids. Trimming removed 4 bases from V and 6 bases from J, with 9 bases in between. The germline V gene has CDR1 SGHDN and CDR2 FVKESK. The CDR3 is CASSRRGYEKLFF. The CDR3 DNA sequence: TGTGCCAGCAGCCGCAGGGGTTATGAAAAACTGTTTTTT.

The CDR3 loop is CASNPRGGGNLNEQFF. CDR3 DNA: TGTGCCAGCAACCCGAGAGGGGGGGGGAACCTCAATGAGCAGTTCTTC. The chain uses TRBV7-6 and TRBJ2-1; possible D gene TRBD2, 7 bases. Trimming stripped 7 bases from V and 6 bases from J, with 22 bases between. There are 16 residues in the CDR3. Germline V gene data show CDR1 as SGHVS and CDR2 as FNYEAQ.

The chain links TRBV6-6 to TRBJ1-2; D is unclear. Germline CDR1 is MNHNY and CDR2 is SVGAGI (reference sequence). V was pared by 5 bases and J by 8 bases, with 18 bases between. This CDR3 contains 14 residues. CDR3 sequence reads: CASSRPGGLAGYTF. In DNA, the CDR3 is TGTGCCAGCAGTAGGCCCGGAGGACTCGCCGGCTACACCTTC.

The sample holds a few counts of this clone. The chain combines TRBV4-3 with TRBJ2-7; TRBD1 matches at 9 bases. Germline CDR1 reads LGHNA; CDR2 reads YSLEER. V lost 3 bases and J lost 7; bases outside the gene matches: 4. This CDR3 spans 13 amino acids. The CDR3 nucleotides read TGCGCCAGCAGCCATAACAGGGGGCGGGAGCAGTACTTC. This translates into CASSHNRGREQYF.

This clone was observed a few times. This CDR3 is CASSSQGRGANVLTF. As DNA, the CDR3 is TGTGCCAGCAGCTCACAGGGGCGGGGGGCCAACGTCCTGACTTTC. This chain joins TRBV7-8 and TRBJ2-6; 7 positions match TRBD1. Germline V gene lookup returns CDR1 SGHVS and CDR2 FQNEAQ. The length of the CDR3 is 15 residues. J was trimmed by 4 bases and V by 4 bases; bases with no gene match: 4.

This clone was detected ten times or more. The gene calls are TRBV4-2 and TRBJ1-2; 10 bases align to TRBD1. The CDR3 length is 18 residues. J gave up 0 bases and V 0 bases, and 7 bases lay outside the gene matches. Germline assignment: CDR1 LGHNA and CDR2 YNFKEQ. This CDR3 is CASSQEYDRGPANYGYTF. The CDR3 bases are TGTGCCAGCAGCCAAGAGTACGACAGGGGGCCCGCTAACTATGGCTACACCTTC.

The table lists this clone with a few counts. V and J are TRBV7-2 and TRBJ1-4; TRBD1 matches 7 bases. The germline V gene encodes CDR1 SGHTA and CDR2 FQGNSA. The CDR3 loop spans 16 amino acids. J lost 4 bases, V lost 5 bases, and 10 bases had no gene match. The CDR3 spells CASSQQNRGFNEKLFF. DNA of the CDR3: TGTGCCAGCAGCCAACAGAACAGGGGTTTTAATGAAAAACTGTTTTTT.